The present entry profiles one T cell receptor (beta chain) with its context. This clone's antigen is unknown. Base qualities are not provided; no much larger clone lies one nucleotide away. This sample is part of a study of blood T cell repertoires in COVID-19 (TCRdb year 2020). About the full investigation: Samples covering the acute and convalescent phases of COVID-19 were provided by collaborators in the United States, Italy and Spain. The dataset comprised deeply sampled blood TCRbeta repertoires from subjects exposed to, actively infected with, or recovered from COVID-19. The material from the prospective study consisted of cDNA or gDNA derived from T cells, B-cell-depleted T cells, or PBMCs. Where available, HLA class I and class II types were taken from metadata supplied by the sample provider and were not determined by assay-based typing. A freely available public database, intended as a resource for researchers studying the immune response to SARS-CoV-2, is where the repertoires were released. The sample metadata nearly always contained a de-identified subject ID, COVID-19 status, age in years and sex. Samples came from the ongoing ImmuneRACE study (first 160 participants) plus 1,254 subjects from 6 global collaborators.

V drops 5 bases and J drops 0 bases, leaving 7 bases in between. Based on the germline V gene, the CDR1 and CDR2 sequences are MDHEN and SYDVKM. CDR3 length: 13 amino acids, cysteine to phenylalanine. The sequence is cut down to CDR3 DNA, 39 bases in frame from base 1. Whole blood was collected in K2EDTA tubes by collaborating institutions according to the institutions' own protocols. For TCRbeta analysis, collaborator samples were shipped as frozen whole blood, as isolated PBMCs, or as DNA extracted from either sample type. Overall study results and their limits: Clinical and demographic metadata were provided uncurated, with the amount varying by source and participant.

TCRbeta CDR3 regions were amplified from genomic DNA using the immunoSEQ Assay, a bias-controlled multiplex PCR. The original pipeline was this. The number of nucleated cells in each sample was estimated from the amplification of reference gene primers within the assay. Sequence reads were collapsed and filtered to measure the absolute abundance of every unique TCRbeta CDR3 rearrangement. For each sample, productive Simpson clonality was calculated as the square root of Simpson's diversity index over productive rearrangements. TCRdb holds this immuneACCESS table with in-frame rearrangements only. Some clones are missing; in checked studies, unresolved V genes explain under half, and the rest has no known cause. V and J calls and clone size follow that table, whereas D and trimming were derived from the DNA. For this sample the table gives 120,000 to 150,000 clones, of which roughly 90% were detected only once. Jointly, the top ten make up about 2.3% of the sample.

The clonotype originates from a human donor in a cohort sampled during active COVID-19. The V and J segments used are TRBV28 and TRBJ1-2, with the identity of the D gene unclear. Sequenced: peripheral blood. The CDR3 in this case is CASSEGSNYGYTF. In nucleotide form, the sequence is TGTGCCAGCAGTGAGGGATCTAACTATGGCTACACCTTC.